This is a list of T cell receptor beta chains from one sample in a study of Ad26.COV2.S vaccination and SARS-CoV-2 variants. Only in-frame clones appear in the TCRdb table, and some are missing; sequencing was by immunoSEQ multiplex PCR. The repertoire holds about 400,000 clones, with roughly 90% as singletons. The sample was peripheral blood, taken in a trial of Ad26.COV2.S vaccine versus placebo. These TCRs come from a person aged 18 to 59 who received the Ad26.COV2.S COVID-19 vaccine or a placebo. Both conserved end residues are part of each CDR3. A D gene is named only where the DNA matches it firmly. A clone size is listed for some rows: how often the clone was seen (once, few, many), or a class if it is expanded.

CDR3aa: CASRNGNSPLHF
CDR3nt: TGTGCCAGCAGGAACGGTAATTCACCCCTCCACTTT
d_gene: -
abundance: -
len: 12
j_gene: TRBJ1-6
v_gene: TRBV25-1

CDR3aa: CASSSDSVNTEAFF
CDR3nt: TGCGCCAGCAGCTCTGACAGCGTGAACACTGAAGCTTTCTTT
d_gene: -
abundance: -
len: 14
j_gene: TRBJ1-1
v_gene: TRBV5-1

CDR3aa: CAWIAGTDTQYF
CDR3nt: TGTGCCTGGATTGCGGGGACAGATACGCAGTATTTT
d_gene: -
abundance: -
len: 12
j_gene: TRBJ2-3
v_gene: TRBV30

CDR3aa: CASSVIGGEFNQPQHF
CDR3nt: TGTGCCAGCAGTGTAATAGGCGGGGAGTTCAATCAGCCCCAGCATTTT
d_gene: -
abundance: -
len: 16
j_gene: TRBJ1-5
v_gene: TRBV6-1

CDR3aa: CASSLALGGNEQYF
CDR3nt: TGTGCCAGCAGCTTGGCCTTGGGAGGAAACGAGCAGTACTTC
d_gene: -
abundance: -
len: 14
j_gene: TRBJ2-7
v_gene: TRBV5-5

CDR3aa: CASSLGRRMNTEAFF
CDR3nt: TGTGCCAGCAGCTTAGGTCGCAGGATGAACACTGAAGCTTTCTTT
d_gene: -
abundance: -
len: 15
j_gene: TRBJ1-1
v_gene: TRBV11-2

CDR3aa: CASSSDVGGSGTEAFF
CDR3nt: TGTGCCAGCAGTTCCGACGTAGGCGGGAGCGGCACTGAAGCTTTCTTT
d_gene: -
abundance: once
len: 16
j_gene: TRBJ1-1
v_gene: TRBV6-6

CDR3aa: CASSWTSGSPEQYF
CDR3nt: TGTGCCAGTAGTTGGACTAGCGGGAGTCCCGAGCAGTACTTC
d_gene: TRBD2
abundance: -
len: 14
j_gene: TRBJ2-7
v_gene: TRBV19

CDR3aa: CASSNSPGYYSYEQYF
CDR3nt: TGTGCCAGTAGTAACTCTCCGGGTTATTACTCCTACGAGCAGTACTTC
d_gene: -
abundance: -
len: 16
j_gene: TRBJ2-7
v_gene: TRBV19

CDR3aa: CASRPLAGDEQYF
CDR3nt: TGTGCCAGCAGACCACTAGCGGGAGACGAGCAGTACTTC
d_gene: TRBD2
abundance: few
len: 13
j_gene: TRBJ2-7
v_gene: TRBV6-5

CDR3aa: CASKRTSGSSYEQYF
CDR3nt: TGTGCCAGCAAACGGACTAGCGGGAGCTCCTACGAGCAGTACTTC
d_gene: TRBD2
abundance: -
len: 15
j_gene: TRBJ2-7
v_gene: TRBV28

CDR3aa: CASSPFNLRVLGSPLHF
CDR3nt: TGTGCCAGCAGCCCCTTCAACCTCAGGGTCCTCGGTTCACCCCTCCACTTT
d_gene: -
abundance: -
len: 17
j_gene: TRBJ1-6
v_gene: TRBV28

CDR3aa: CSVTPGVETQYF
CDR3nt: TGCAGCGTAACACCGGGGGTGGAGACCCAGTACTTC
d_gene: -
abundance: -
len: 12
j_gene: TRBJ2-5
v_gene: TRBV29-1

CDR3aa: CASSYSVNQPQHF
CDR3nt: TGTGCCAGCAGTTACAGCGTTAATCAGCCCCAGCATTTT
d_gene: -
abundance: -
len: 13
j_gene: TRBJ1-5
v_gene: TRBV12-3/TRBV12-4

CDR3aa: CAWSHTGQGVYEQYF
CDR3nt: TGTGCCTGGAGTCATACCGGACAGGGGGTCTACGAGCAGTACTTC
d_gene: TRBD1
abundance: -
len: 15
j_gene: TRBJ2-7
v_gene: TRBV30

CDR3aa: CASSYSVVDGTNGYTF
CDR3nt: TGTGCCAGCAGTTACTCGGTCGTGGACGGGACAAATGGCTACACCTTC
d_gene: -
abundance: -
len: 16
j_gene: TRBJ1-2
v_gene: TRBV6-2/TRBV6-3

CDR3aa: CASSRGDRGGNF
CDR3nt: TGTGCCAGCAGCCGGGGGGACAGGGGAGGAAACTTC
d_gene: TRBD1
abundance: few
len: 12
j_gene: TRBJ2-7
v_gene: TRBV28

CDR3aa: CASKEGLAAYEQYF
CDR3nt: TGCGCCAGCAAGGAAGGACTAGCGGCCTACGAGCAGTACTTC
d_gene: TRBD2
abundance: -
len: 14
j_gene: TRBJ2-7
v_gene: TRBV5-1

CDR3aa: CASRQTSGTEQYF
CDR3nt: TGTGCCAGCAGGCAGACTAGCGGAACCGAGCAGTACTTC
d_gene: TRBD2
abundance: -
len: 13
j_gene: TRBJ2-7
v_gene: TRBV7-2

CDR3aa: CASSLVGISTGELFF
CDR3nt: TGCGCCAGCAGCTTGGTAGGGATCTCGACCGGGGAGCTGTTTTTT
d_gene: -
abundance: -
len: 15
j_gene: TRBJ2-2
v_gene: TRBV5-1

CDR3aa: CASSLEGLSNQPQHF
CDR3nt: TGTGCCAGCAGCTTAGAAGGGCTCAGCAATCAGCCCCAGCATTTT
d_gene: -
abundance: -
len: 15
j_gene: TRBJ1-5
v_gene: TRBV7-2

CDR3aa: CASSEYDRRQETQYF
CDR3nt: TGTGCCAGCAGTGAATACGACAGGCGGCAAGAGACCCAGTACTTC
d_gene: -
abundance: -
len: 15
j_gene: TRBJ2-5
v_gene: TRBV2

CDR3aa: CASSMQGQRSYEQYF
CDR3nt: TGTGCCAGTAGTATGCAGGGACAGAGGTCCTACGAGCAGTACTTC
d_gene: TRBD1
abundance: -
len: 15
j_gene: TRBJ2-7
v_gene: TRBV19

CDR3aa: CSASVTGGNIQYF
CDR3nt: TGCAGTGCTAGTGTGACAGGGGGGAACATTCAGTACTTC
d_gene: TRBD1
abundance: -
len: 13
j_gene: TRBJ2-4
v_gene: TRBV20-1

CDR3aa: CASTRGLGEKLFF
CDR3nt: TGTGCCAGTACCAGGGGGCTTGGGGAAAAACTGTTTTTT
d_gene: TRBD1
abundance: once
len: 13
j_gene: TRBJ1-4
v_gene: TRBV19

CDR3aa: CASSIRTATNEKLFF
CDR3nt: TGTGCCAGTAGTATCCGAACAGCAACTAATGAAAAACTGTTTTTT
d_gene: -
abundance: -
len: 15
j_gene: TRBJ1-4
v_gene: TRBV19

CDR3aa: CASSPGGTAYEQYF
CDR3nt: TGTGCCAGCAGCCCCGGGGGAACGGCCTACGAGCAGTACTTC
d_gene: -
abundance: -
len: 14
j_gene: TRBJ2-7
v_gene: TRBV2

CDR3aa: CASSTLAAQETQYF
CDR3nt: TGTGCCAGCAGTACCCTAGCGGCTCAAGAGACCCAGTACTTC
d_gene: TRBD2
abundance: -
len: 14
j_gene: TRBJ2-5
v_gene: TRBV7-9

CDR3aa: CASSLVVQYF
CDR3nt: TGTGCCAGCTCCCTGGTTGTCCAGTACTTC
d_gene: -
abundance: -
len: 10
j_gene: TRBJ2-5
v_gene: TRBV2

CDR3aa: CASSLDRGRGNTIYF
CDR3nt: TGTGCCAGCAGTTTGGATAGGGGCCGTGGAAACACCATATATTTT
d_gene: -
abundance: -
len: 15
j_gene: TRBJ1-3
v_gene: TRBV28

CDR3aa: CASSLSRLGELFF
CDR3nt: TGTGCCAGCAGCTTGAGTCGCTTAGGGGAGCTGTTTTTT
d_gene: -
abundance: -
len: 13
j_gene: TRBJ2-2
v_gene: TRBV5-6

CDR3aa: CASSEDGRANEQFF
CDR3nt: TGTGCCAGCAGTGAAGATGGTAGGGCCAATGAGCAGTTCTTC
d_gene: -
abundance: -
len: 14
j_gene: TRBJ2-1
v_gene: TRBV2

CDR3aa: CATSPSGYGYTF
CDR3nt: TGTGCCACCAGTCCCTCGGGGTATGGCTACACCTTC
d_gene: -
abundance: -
len: 12
j_gene: TRBJ1-2
v_gene: TRBV24-1

CDR3aa: CASGLITGTGGHEQYF
CDR3nt: TGTGCTAGTGGTTTGATCACCGGGACAGGGGGCCACGAGCAGTACTTC
d_gene: TRBD1
abundance: -
len: 16
j_gene: TRBJ2-7
v_gene: TRBV12-5

CDR3aa: CASSLLAGGPTDTQYF
CDR3nt: TGTGCCAGCAGTTTACTAGCGGGAGGGCCCACAGATACGCAGTATTTT
d_gene: TRBD2
abundance: -
len: 16
j_gene: TRBJ2-3
v_gene: TRBV27

CDR3aa: CASSEWADNTEAFF
CDR3nt: TGTGCCAGCAGTGAGTGGGCCGATAACACTGAAGCTTTCTTT
d_gene: -
abundance: once
len: 14
j_gene: TRBJ1-1
v_gene: TRBV2

CDR3aa: CASRAGTHNYGYTF
CDR3nt: TGTGCCAGCAGAGCCGGGACACATAACTATGGCTACACCTTC
d_gene: -
abundance: -
len: 14
j_gene: TRBJ1-2
v_gene: TRBV2

CDR3aa: CASASGNTIYF
CDR3nt: TGTGCCAGCGCCTCTGGAAACACCATATATTTT
d_gene: -
abundance: -
len: 11
j_gene: TRBJ1-3
v_gene: TRBV14

CDR3aa: CASSLSPISGNTIYF
CDR3nt: TGTGCCAGCAGCCTCTCACCAATTTCTGGAAACACCATATATTTT
d_gene: -
abundance: -
len: 15
j_gene: TRBJ1-3
v_gene: TRBV7-8

CDR3aa: CASSEVMGLEGREQYF
CDR3nt: TGCGCCAGCAGTGAAGTGATGGGACTAGAGGGCCGCGAGCAGTACTTC
d_gene: TRBD2
abundance: -
len: 16
j_gene: TRBJ2-7
v_gene: TRBV10-2

CDR3aa: CASSVAEENTIYF
CDR3nt: TGTGCCAGCAGCGTAGCTGAAGAGAACACCATATATTTT
d_gene: -
abundance: once
len: 13
j_gene: TRBJ1-3
v_gene: TRBV9

CDR3aa: CASSFSSRSYNEQFF
CDR3nt: TGTGCCAGCAGTTTTTCATCGCGCTCCTACAATGAGCAGTTCTTC
d_gene: -
abundance: -
len: 15
j_gene: TRBJ2-1
v_gene: TRBV28

CDR3aa: CAIDPVGTNTGELFF
CDR3nt: TGTGCCATCGACCCGGTGGGGACGAACACCGGGGAGCTGTTTTTT
d_gene: -
abundance: -
len: 15
j_gene: TRBJ2-2
v_gene: TRBV7-2

CDR3aa: CASSYRDTFNEQFF
CDR3nt: TGTGCCAGCAGTTACAGAGATACGTTCAATGAGCAGTTCTTC
d_gene: -
abundance: -
len: 14
j_gene: TRBJ2-1
v_gene: TRBV6-2/TRBV6-3

CDR3aa: CASSRTGGDGSDTQYF
CDR3nt: TGTGCCAGCAGCAGGACGGGCGGCGACGGGTCGGATACGCAGTATTTT
d_gene: -
abundance: -
len: 16
j_gene: TRBJ2-3
v_gene: TRBV5-6

CDR3aa: CASSIHNYEQYF
CDR3nt: TGTGCCAGCAGCATTCACAACTACGAGCAGTACTTC
d_gene: -
abundance: -
len: 12
j_gene: TRBJ2-7
v_gene: TRBV5-4

CDR3aa: CASSEGRTDTQYF
CDR3nt: TGTGCCAGCAGTGAGGGACGGACAGATACGCAGTATTTT
d_gene: -
abundance: -
len: 13
j_gene: TRBJ2-3
v_gene: TRBV28

CDR3aa: CASSLLGFTTNTGELFF
CDR3nt: TGTGCCAGCAGTTTACTAGGGTTTACTACAAACACCGGGGAGCTGTTTTTT
d_gene: -
abundance: -
len: 17
j_gene: TRBJ2-2
v_gene: TRBV28

CDR3aa: CASSLGQEDTEAFF
CDR3nt: TGTGCCAGCAGCCTGGGACAGGAAGACACTGAAGCTTTCTTT
d_gene: TRBD1
abundance: -
len: 14
j_gene: TRBJ1-1
v_gene: TRBV7-9

CDR3aa: CAWSRQPNQPQHF
CDR3nt: TGTGCCTGGAGTCGACAGCCTAATCAGCCCCAGCATTTT
d_gene: -
abundance: -
len: 13
j_gene: TRBJ1-5
v_gene: TRBV30

CDR3aa: CASSLAGLTAYEQYF
CDR3nt: TGTGCCAGCAGTCTAGCGGGGCTTACCGCCTACGAGCAGTACTTC
d_gene: TRBD2
abundance: -
len: 15
j_gene: TRBJ2-7
v_gene: TRBV2

CDR3aa: CAWSPSRTGGQETQYF
CDR3nt: TGTGCCTGGAGCCCCTCCCGGACAGGGGGCCAAGAGACCCAGTACTTC
d_gene: TRBD1
abundance: -
len: 16
j_gene: TRBJ2-5
v_gene: TRBV30

CDR3aa: CASRLSGYTEAFF
CDR3nt: TGTGCCAGCAGATTATCAGGGTACACTGAAGCTTTCTTT
d_gene: -
abundance: -
len: 13
j_gene: TRBJ1-1
v_gene: TRBV28

CDR3aa: CASSRTGVTGELFF
CDR3nt: TGCGCCAGCAGCCGGACAGGGGTCACCGGGGAGCTGTTTTTT
d_gene: TRBD1
abundance: -
len: 14
j_gene: TRBJ2-2
v_gene: TRBV5-1